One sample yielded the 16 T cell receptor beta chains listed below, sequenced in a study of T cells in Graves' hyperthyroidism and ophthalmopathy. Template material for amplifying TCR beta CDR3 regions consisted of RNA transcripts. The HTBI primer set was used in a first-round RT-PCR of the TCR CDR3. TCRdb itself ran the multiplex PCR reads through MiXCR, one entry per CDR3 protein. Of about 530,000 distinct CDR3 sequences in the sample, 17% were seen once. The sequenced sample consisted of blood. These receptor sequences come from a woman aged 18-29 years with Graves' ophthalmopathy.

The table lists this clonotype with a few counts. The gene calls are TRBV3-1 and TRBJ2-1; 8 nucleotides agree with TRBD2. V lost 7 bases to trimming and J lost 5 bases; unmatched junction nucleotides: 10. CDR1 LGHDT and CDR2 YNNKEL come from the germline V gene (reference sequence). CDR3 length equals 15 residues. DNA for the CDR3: TGTGCCAGCACCCCCGGGGGGGGGGCCGACAATGAGCAGTTCTTC. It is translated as CASTPGGGADNEQFF.

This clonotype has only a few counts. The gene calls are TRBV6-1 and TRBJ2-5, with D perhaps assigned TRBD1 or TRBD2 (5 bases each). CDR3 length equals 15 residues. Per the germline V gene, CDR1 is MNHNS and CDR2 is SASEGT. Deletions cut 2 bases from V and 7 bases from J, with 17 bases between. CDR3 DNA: TGTGCCAGCAGTGAAATAGGGACCTCCTGGGTGACCCAGTACTTC. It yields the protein CASSEIGTSWVTQYF.

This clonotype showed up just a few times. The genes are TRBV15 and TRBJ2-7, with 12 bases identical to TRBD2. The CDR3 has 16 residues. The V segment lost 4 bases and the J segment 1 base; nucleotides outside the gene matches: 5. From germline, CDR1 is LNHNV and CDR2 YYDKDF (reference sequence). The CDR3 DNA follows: TGTGCCACCAGCAAGAGAGGGACTAGCGGGTCCTACGAGCAGTACTTC. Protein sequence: CATSKRGTSGSYEQYF.

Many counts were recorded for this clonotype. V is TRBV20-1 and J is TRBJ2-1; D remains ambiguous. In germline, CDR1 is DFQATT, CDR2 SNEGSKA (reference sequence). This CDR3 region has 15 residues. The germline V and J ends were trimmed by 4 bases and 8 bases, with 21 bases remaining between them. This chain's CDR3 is CSAITSELLTDEQFF. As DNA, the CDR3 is TGCAGTGCTATTACTTCAGAGCTCCTAACCGATGAGCAGTTCTTC.

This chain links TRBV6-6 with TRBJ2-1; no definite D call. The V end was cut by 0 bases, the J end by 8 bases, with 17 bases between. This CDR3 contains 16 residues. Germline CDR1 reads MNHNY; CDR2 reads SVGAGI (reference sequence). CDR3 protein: CASSYSILESSYEQFF. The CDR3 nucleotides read TGTGCCAGCAGTTACTCGATTTTGGAATCCAGCTATGAGCAGTTCTTC.

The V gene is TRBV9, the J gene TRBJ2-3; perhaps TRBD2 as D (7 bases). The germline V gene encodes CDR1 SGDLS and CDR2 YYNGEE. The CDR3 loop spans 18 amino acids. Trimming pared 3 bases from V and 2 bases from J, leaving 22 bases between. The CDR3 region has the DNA TGTGCCAGCAGCGCGAGGGGGGGGAGGGCCTCTACCACAGATACGCAGTATTTT. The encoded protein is CASSARGGRASTTDTQYF.

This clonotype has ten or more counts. DNA for the CDR3: TGCAGTGCTAGAGAAATGTCAGGGGGTCACGAAAAACTGTTTTTT. This encodes CSAREMSGGHEKLFF. This chain uses TRBV20-1 with TRBJ1-4, with TRBD1 matching over 7 bases. Germline values: CDR1 DFQATT, CDR2 SNEGSKA (reference sequence). V was clipped by 0 bases and J by 8 bases; unmatched bases: 9. CDR3 length: 15 residues.

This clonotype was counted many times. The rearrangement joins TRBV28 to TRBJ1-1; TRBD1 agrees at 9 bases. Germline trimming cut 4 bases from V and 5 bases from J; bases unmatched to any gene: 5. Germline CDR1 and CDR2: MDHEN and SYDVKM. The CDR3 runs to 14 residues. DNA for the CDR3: TGTGCCAGCAGTTGGACAGGGGTAAGGACTGAAGCTTTCTTT. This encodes CASSWTGVRTEAFF.

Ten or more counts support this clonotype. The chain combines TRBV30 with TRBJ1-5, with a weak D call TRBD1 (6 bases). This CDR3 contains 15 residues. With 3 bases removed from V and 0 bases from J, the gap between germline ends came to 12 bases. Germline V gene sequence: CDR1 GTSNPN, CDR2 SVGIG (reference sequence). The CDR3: CAWSKTGLSNQPQHF. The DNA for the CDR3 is TGTGCCTGGAGCAAGACAGGACTTAGCAATCAGCCCCAGCATTTT.

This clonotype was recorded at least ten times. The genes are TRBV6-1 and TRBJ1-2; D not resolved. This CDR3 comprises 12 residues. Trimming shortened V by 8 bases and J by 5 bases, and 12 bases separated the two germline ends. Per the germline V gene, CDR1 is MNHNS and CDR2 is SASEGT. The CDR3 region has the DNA TGTGCCAGCTCTGCAAGCTCTTATGGCTACACCTTC. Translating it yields CASSASSYGYTF.

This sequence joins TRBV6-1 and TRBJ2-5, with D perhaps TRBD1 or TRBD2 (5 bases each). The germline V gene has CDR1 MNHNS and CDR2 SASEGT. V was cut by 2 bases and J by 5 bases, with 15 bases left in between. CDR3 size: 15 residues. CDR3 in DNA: TGTGCCAGCAGTGAAACCGGGACCCGGACGGAGACCCAGTACTTC. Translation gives CASSETGTRTETQYF.

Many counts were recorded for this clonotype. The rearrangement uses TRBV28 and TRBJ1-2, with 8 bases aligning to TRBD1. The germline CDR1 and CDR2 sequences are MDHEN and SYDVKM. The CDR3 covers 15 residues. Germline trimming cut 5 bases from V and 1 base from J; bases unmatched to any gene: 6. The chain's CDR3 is CASSTGQGLNYGYTF. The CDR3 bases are TGTGCCAGCAGTACCGGACAGGGTCTTAACTATGGCTACACCTTC.

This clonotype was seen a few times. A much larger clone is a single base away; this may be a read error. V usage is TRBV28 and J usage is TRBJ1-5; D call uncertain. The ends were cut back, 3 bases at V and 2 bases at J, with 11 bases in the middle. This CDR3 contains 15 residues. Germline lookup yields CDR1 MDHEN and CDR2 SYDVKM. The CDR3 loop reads CASSFFWGGNQPQHF. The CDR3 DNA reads TGTGCCAGCAGTTTTTTTTGGGGTGGCAATCAGCCCCAGCATTTT. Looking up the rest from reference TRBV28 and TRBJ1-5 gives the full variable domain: DVKVTQSSRYLVKRTGEKVFLECVQDMDHENMFWYRQDPGLGLRLIYFSYDVKMKEKGDIPEGYSVSREKKERFSLILESASTNQTSMYLCASSFFWGGNQPQHFGDGTRLSIL.

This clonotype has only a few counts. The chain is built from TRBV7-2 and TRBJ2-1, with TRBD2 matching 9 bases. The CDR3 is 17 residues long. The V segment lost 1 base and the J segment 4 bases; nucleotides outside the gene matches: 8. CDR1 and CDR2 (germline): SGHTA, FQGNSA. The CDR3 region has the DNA TGTGCCAGCAGCTTAGTTTCTAGCGGGGAGGGATACAATGAGCAGTTCTTC. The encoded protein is CASSLVSSGEGYNEQFF.

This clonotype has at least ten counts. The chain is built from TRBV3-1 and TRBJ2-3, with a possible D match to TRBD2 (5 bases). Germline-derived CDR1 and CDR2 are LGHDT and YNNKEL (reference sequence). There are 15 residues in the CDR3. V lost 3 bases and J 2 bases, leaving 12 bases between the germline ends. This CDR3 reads CASSHEGRLTDTQYF. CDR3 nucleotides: TGTGCCAGCAGCCATGAGGGCCGTCTCACAGATACGCAGTATTTT.

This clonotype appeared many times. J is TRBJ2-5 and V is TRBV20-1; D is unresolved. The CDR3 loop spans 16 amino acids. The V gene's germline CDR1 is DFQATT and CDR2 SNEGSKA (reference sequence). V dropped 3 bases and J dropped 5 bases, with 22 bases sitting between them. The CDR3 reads CSASSARNPNWETQYF. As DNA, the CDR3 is TGCAGTGCTAGCTCGGCCAGGAACCCGAACTGGGAGACCCAGTACTTC.